This T cell receptor (beta chain) comes out of a study of beta chain bispecific antibodies for T cell cancers. Study observations and caveats: TRBV5-6, highly similar to TRBV5-5, is cross-recognized by anti-TRBV5-5 antibody. Most targeted TRBV signal came from the leukemia cell line cells, not normal T cells.

Per germline, CDR1 GTSNPN and CDR2 SVGIG (reference sequence). There are 14 residues in the CDR3. Trimming shortened V by 3 bases and J by 0 bases, and 9 bases separated the two germline ends. A single record per CDR3 protein comes from TCRdb applying MiXCR to the 5' RACE reads. Among more than 15,000 distinct CDR3 sequences listed, about 1.9% were seen once. There are many counts of this clonotype. Its cognate antigen is unknown. Either OKT3 anti-CD3 antibody or CD3/CD28 beads expanded T cells from blood mononuclear cells over roughly three days. The rearrangement uses TRBV30 and TRBJ1-5, with a weak D call TRBD1 (5 bases). Sequenced material: healthy donor T cells cultured with leukemia cells. This receptor was obtained from a human donor in good health. Some clones in this sample may be carry-over from other donors' samples. CDR3 DNA: TGTGCCTGGAGCTACGACAGTAGCAATCAGCCCCAGCATTTT. It encodes CAWSYDSSNQPQHF.